Listed below are T cell receptor beta chains from one sample, sequenced in a study of blood T cell repertoires in COVID-19. This table comes from immunoSEQ multiplex PCR, and its TCRdb copy is limited to in-frame clones, with some not included. In the table there are under 120,000 clones, 70% to 80% of which are singletons. Source material: peripheral blood. The origin of the receptors is a man between 65 and 85 years old with active or convalescent COVID-19. Each CDR3 is given with its conserved first and last residue. D genes are given only for firm matches. The size entry is marked missing in some rows and otherwise reads once, few, many or a size class.

d_call | j_call | clone_size | v_call | cdr3_nt | cdr3_aa
NA | TRBJ2-1 | NA | TRBV27 | TGTGCCACTCTCTTTTTTGCCGGGACTGGGGAATACTATGAGCAGTTCTTC | CATLFFAGTGEYYEQFF
NA | TRBJ2-1 | NA | TRBV5-6 | TGTGCCAGCAACCGGGAACGGAATGAGCAGTTCTTC | CASNRERNEQFF
NA | TRBJ2-7 | NA | TRBV6-2/TRBV6-3 | TGTGCCAGCAGTAACCCCCCTCGACTAGGGGACTCCTACGAGCAGTACTTC | CASSNPPRLGDSYEQYF
TRBD1 | TRBJ2-7 | NA | TRBV3-1/TRBV3-2 | TGTGCCAGCACCCGGAGACAGGGTATCGACGAGCAGTACTTC | CASTRRQGIDEQYF
NA | TRBJ2-7 | once | TRBV28 | TGTGCCAGCAGTTTATACGGACGAGGGGGGCAGTACTTC | CASSLYGRGGQYF
TRBD1 | TRBJ1-4 | many | TRBV6-1 | TGTGCCAGCAGTGACCCCGGGACAGGGAGGGGAAAAGGACTGTTTTTT | CASSDPGTGRGKGLFF
TRBD1 | TRBJ1-1 | once | TRBV5-4 | TGTGCCAGCAGCTACGGAGGACAGGGGCGCGACACTGAAGCTTTCTTT | CASSYGGQGRDTEAFF
TRBD2 | TRBJ2-5 | NA | TRBV5-1 | TGCGCCAGCAGCTTGGGACTAGCGGGGGGTCAAGAGACCCAGTACTTC | CASSLGLAGGQETQYF
NA | TRBJ1-6 | NA | TRBV7-9 | TGTGCCAGCAGCGGCCCGGTCGGGGGAGCGTCCTATAATTCACCCCTCCACTTT | CASSGPVGGASYNSPLHF
TRBD1 | TRBJ1-5 | NA | TRBV30 | TGTGCCTGGAGTGTCAAGGGGGCGGAGGGTCAGCCCCAGCATTTT | CAWSVKGAEGQPQHF
NA | TRBJ2-1 | NA | TRBV9 | TGTGCCAGCAGCGTGAACAGTCTTTCCTACAATGAGCAGTTCTTC | CASSVNSLSYNEQFF
TRBD1 | TRBJ1-2 | NA | TRBV3-1/TRBV3-2 | TGTGCCAGCAGCCACGAAGGAAGCTGGACAGGGGTCTATGGCTACACCTTC | CASSHEGSWTGVYGYTF
NA | TRBJ2-7 | NA | TRBV6-6 | TGTGCCAGCAGGGTAGCCTACGAGCAGTACTTC | CASRVAYEQYF
TRBD1 | TRBJ2-1 | NA | TRBV14 | TGTGCCAGCAGCCAGGACAGGGGGAATAGTCGAAATATCTACAATGAGCAGTTCTTC | CASSQDRGNSRNIYNEQFF
NA | TRBJ2-1 | NA | TRBV29-1 | TGCAGCGTTGTTAGCGGAAGCTACAATGAGCAGTTCTTC | CSVVSGSYNEQFF
NA | TRBJ1-2 | NA | TRBV7-9 | TGTGCCAGCAGCTTAGTAGAGGTGGAGGGCTACACCTTC | CASSLVEVEGYTF
TRBD1 | TRBJ2-3 | NA | TRBV10-3 | TGTGCCATCAGTGAGTCGGACAGGAGAACAGATACGCAGTATTTT | CAISESDRRTDTQYF
NA | TRBJ1-2 | NA | TRBV9 | TGTGCCAGCAGCGTTAGGGGAGGGCCTAACTATGGCTACACCTTC | CASSVRGGPNYGYTF
TRBD2 | TRBJ2-6 | NA | TRBV5-4 | TGTGCCAGCAGCTCACTAGCGGGAGTGCGTGGGGCCAACGTCCTGACTTTC | CASSSLAGVRGANVLTF
NA | TRBJ1-2 | once | TRBV2 | TGTGCCAGCAGTGAGGTGGGGTTGGAGGATGGCTACACCTTC | CASSEVGLEDGYTF
NA | TRBJ1-2 | NA | TRBV18 | TGTGCCAGCTCCTTTCGGTTAGACTATGGCTACACCTTC | CASSFRLDYGYTF
NA | TRBJ1-2 | NA | TRBV6-6 | TGTGCCAGCAGTCTGGTGGAGAGTTACTATGGCTACACCTTC | CASSLVESYYGYTF
NA | TRBJ2-5 | once | TRBV19 | TGTGCCAGTAGTATAATCGGTGAGACCCAGTACTTC | CASSIIGETQYF
TRBD2 | TRBJ2-1 | NA | TRBV29-1 | TGCAGCGCCGACATAGCGGGGGGGAACAATGAGCAGTTCTTC | CSADIAGGNNEQFF
NA | TRBJ2-5 | few | TRBV5-1 | TGCGCCAGCAGCCTGAAGGGGACTTCCCAAGAGACCCAGTACTTC | CASSLKGTSQETQYF
NA | TRBJ1-2 | NA | TRBV25-1 | TGTGCCAGCAGTGATCTTACCGACCAGACGCGGGGCTACACCTTC | CASSDLTDQTRGYTF
TRBD1 | TRBJ1-2 | NA | TRBV6-4 | TGTGCCAGCAGGCCCCGGGACAGGGAGCCCTATGGCTACACCTTC | CASRPRDREPYGYTF
NA | TRBJ1-3 | NA | TRBV6-6 | TGTGCCAGCAGTCGGACAGCTGGAAACACCATATATTTT | CASSRTAGNTIYF
TRBD2 | TRBJ2-1 | NA | TRBV5-4 | TGTGCCAGCAGCTCCGCCAGAGCGGGAGGGCCCTACAATGAGCAGTTCTTC | CASSSARAGGPYNEQFF
NA | TRBJ2-7 | many | TRBV6-6 | TGTGCCAGCAGTTACGTTCGCGAGCAGTACTTC | CASSYVREQYF
TRBD2 | TRBJ2-1 | NA | TRBV5-4 | TGTGCCAGCAGCTTGACTAGCGGGGGGCGCCCGTACAATGAGCAGTTCTTC | CASSLTSGGRPYNEQFF
NA | TRBJ2-7 | NA | TRBV6-6 | TGTGCCAGCCTTTCGTACGCGGGGCGCACCTACGAGCAGTACTTC | CASLSYAGRTYEQYF
NA | TRBJ1-2 | NA | TRBV5-1 | TGCGCCAGCAGCTTAGGACAGTCCAACTATGGCTACACCTTC | CASSLGQSNYGYTF
TRBD1 | TRBJ2-5 | NA | TRBV10-3 | TGTGCCATCAGTGAGTTCAGGGGGCAAGAGACCCAGTACTTC | CAISEFRGQETQYF
TRBD1 | TRBJ2-2 | few | TRBV3-1/TRBV3-2 | TGTGCCAGCAGCCATGGGACAGGGTTCACCGGGGAGCTGTTTTTT | CASSHGTGFTGELFF
TRBD2 | TRBJ2-1 | NA | TRBV18 | TGTGCCAGCTCACAGGAAATAGCGGGAGGAGGCAATGAGCAGTTCTTC | CASSQEIAGGGNEQFF
NA | TRBJ1-3 | once | TRBV9 | TGTGCCAGCAGCGCCCAAGGGGATGGAAACACCATATATTTT | CASSAQGDGNTIYF
NA | TRBJ2-7 | NA | TRBV10-3 | TGTGCCATCAGAGCGGGACAGGTTGACGAGCAGTACTTC | CAIRAGQVDEQYF
NA | TRBJ2-7 | NA | TRBV3-1/TRBV3-2 | TGTGCCAGCAGCCTAGTCGGGGGCTACGAGCAGTACTTC | CASSLVGGYEQYF
NA | TRBJ2-3 | NA | TRBV5-1 | TGCGCCAGCTCCCCATTGAGGGGGGGGCAAGATACGCAGTATTTT | CASSPLRGGQDTQYF
TRBD2 | TRBJ2-1 | NA | TRBV2 | TGTGCCAGCAGCGCTAGCGGGCGCAACAATGAGCAGTTCTTC | CASSASGRNNEQFF